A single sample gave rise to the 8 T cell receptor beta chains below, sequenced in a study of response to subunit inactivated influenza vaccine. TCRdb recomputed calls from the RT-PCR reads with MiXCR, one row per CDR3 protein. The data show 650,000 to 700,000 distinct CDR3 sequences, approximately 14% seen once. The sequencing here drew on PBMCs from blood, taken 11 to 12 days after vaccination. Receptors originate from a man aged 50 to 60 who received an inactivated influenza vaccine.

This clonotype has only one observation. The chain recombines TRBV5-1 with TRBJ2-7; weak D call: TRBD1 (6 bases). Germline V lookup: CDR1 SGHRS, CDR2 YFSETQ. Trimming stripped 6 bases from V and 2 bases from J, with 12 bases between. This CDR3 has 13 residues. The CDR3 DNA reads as TGCGCCAGCAACTCAACAGGGCCCTACGAGCAGTACTTC. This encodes CASNSTGPYEQYF.

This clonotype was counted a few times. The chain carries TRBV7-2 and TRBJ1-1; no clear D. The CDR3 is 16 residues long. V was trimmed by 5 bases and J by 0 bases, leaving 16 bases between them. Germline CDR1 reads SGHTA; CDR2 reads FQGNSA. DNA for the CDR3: TGTGCCAGCAGCCCCACCGGCAGAACGATGAACACTGAAGCTTTCTTT. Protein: CASSPTGRTMNTEAFF.

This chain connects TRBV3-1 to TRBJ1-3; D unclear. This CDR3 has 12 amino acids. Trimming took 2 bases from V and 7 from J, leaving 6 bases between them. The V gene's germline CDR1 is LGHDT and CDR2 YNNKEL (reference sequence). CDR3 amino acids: CASSQFFNTIYF. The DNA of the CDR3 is TGTGCCAGCAGCCAATTTTTCAACACCATATATTTT.

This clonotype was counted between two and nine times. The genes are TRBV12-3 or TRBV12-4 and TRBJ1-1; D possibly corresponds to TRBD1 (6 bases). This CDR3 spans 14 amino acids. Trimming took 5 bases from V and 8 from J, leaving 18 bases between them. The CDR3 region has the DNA TGTGCCAGCAGTCACTCGGCGGGGGCGCCGGAAGCTTTCTTT. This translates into CASSHSAGAPEAFF.

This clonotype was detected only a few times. The CDR3 reads CASSSGTEDTEAFF. The CDR3 region has the DNA TGTGCCAGCAGCTCCGGGACGGAAGACACTGAAGCTTTCTTT. The chain carries TRBV9 and TRBJ1-1, with TRBD1 as a possible D gene (5 bases). CDR1 and CDR2 from the germline V gene are SGDLS and YYNGEE. Trimming left V 4 bases short and J 3 bases short, with 13 bases between. There are 14 residues in the CDR3. Full variable domain (remainder filled in from reference TRBV9 and TRBJ1-1): DSGVTQTPKHLITATGQRVTLRCSPRSGDLSVYWYQQSLDQGLQFLIQYYNGEERAKGNILERFSAQQFPDLHSELNLSSLELGDSALYFCASSSGTEDTEAFFGQGTRLTVV.

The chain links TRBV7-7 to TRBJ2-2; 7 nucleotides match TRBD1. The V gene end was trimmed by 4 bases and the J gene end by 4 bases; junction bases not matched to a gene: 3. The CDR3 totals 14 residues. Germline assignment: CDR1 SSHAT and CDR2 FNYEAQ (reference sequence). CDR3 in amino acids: CASSSTGVTGELFF. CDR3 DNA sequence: TGTGCCAGCAGCTCTACAGGGGTCACCGGGGAGCTGTTTTTT.

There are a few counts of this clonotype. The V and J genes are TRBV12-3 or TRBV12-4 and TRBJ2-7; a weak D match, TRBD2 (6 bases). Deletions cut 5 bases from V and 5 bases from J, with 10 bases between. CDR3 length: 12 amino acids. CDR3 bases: TGTGCCAGCAGTAAGAGGAGGGACGAGCAGTACTTC. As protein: CASSKRRDEQYF.

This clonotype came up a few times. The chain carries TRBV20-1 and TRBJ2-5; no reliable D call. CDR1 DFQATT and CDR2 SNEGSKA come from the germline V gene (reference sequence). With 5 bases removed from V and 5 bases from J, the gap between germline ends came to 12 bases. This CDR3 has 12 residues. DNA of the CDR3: TGCAGTGCTGTAACCGGTACCGAGACCCAGTACTTC. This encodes CSAVTGTETQYF.